The clone carrying this T cell receptor beta chain was recorded at least ten times. No antigen is known for it. As processed by the authors: The authors used CDR3 differences across clinicopathological groups to build a distant-metastasis classifier for papillary thyroid cancer. TCRdb reprocessed the PCR reads via MiXCR. The V and J calls come from TCRdb's annotation, not from the publication. The sample records tens of thousands of clones, about a sixth being singletons. This specimen comes from a study of metastatic and nonmetastatic thyroid tumors. Study-level background: For malignant and benign thyroid patients, tumor or nodule tissue and blood were the sources whose repertoires were compared.

Study-wide results and caveats: Compared with benign nodules, malignant thyroid tumors were reported to have significantly higher TCR beta diversity in both blood and tumor.

No treatment had been given to any patient before thyroid surgery. This receptor was obtained from a female donor with papillary thyroid cancer or a benign thyroid nodule (not recorded which). Some clones in this sample may be carry-over from other donors' samples. The sample consisted of tumor tissue.

CDR3 loop: CASNDRGPSYEQYF. The CDR3 DNA is TGCGCCAGCAACGACAGGGGCCCCTCCTACGAGCAGTACTTC. This chain connects TRBV5-1 to TRBJ2-7, with 8 bases fitting TRBD1. The CDR3 has 14 amino acids. The V and J ends lost 6 bases and 0 bases, in that order; junction bases with no gene match: 5. Germline CDR1 and CDR2: SGHRS and YFSETQ.